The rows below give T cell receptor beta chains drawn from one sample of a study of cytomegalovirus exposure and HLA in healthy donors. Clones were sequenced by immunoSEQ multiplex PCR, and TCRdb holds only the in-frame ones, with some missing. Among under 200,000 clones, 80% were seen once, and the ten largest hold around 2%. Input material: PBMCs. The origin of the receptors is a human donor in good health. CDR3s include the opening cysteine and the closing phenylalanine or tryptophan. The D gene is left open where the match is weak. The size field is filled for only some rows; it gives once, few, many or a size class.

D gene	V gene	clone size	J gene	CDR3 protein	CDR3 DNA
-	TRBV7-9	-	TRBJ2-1	CASSPVPIYSYNEQFF	TGTGCCAGCAGCCCGGTACCGATATACTCCTACAATGAGCAGTTCTTC
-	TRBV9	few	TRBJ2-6	CASGVGVTENSGANVLTF	TGTGCCAGCGGCGTAGGGGTGACAGAGAACTCTGGGGCCAACGTCCTGACTTTC
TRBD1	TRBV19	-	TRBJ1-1	CASYRGWNTEAFF	TGTGCCAGCTACAGGGGGTGGAACACTGAAGCTTTCTTT
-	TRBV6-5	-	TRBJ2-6	CASSFTGMAGANVLTF	TGTGCCAGCAGTTTTACAGGGATGGCTGGGGCCAACGTCCTGACTTTC
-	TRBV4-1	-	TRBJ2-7	CASSQDIQGDWYEQYF	TGCGCCAGCAGCCAAGATATCCAGGGTGATTGGTACGAGCAGTACTTC
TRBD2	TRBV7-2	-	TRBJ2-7	CASSYRTSGAYEQYF	TGTGCCAGCAGCTACCGGACTAGCGGGGCCTACGAGCAGTACTTC
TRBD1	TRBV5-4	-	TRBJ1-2	CASSLGDRGQGYGYTF	TGTGCCAGCAGCTTGGGGGACAGGGGGCAAGGCTATGGCTACACCTTC
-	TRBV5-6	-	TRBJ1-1	CASSFGPEAFF	TGTGCCAGCAGCTTTGGGCCTGAAGCTTTCTTT
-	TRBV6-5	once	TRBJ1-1	CASRVPGHGPLTFF	TGTGCCAGCAGGGTCCCGGGACACGGTCCTTTAACTTTCTTT
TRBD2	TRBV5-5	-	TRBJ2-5	CASSLIGLGLLETQYF	TGTGCCAGCAGCTTGATTGGACTAGGGCTTTTGGAGACCCAGTACTTC
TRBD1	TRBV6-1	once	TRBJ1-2	CASSATGVHGYTF	TGTGCCAGCAGTGCCACAGGGGTCCATGGCTACACCTTC
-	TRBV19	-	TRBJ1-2	CATSIGLPGGDGYTF	TGTGCCACCTCTATCGGGCTCCCGGGAGGCGATGGCTACACCTTC
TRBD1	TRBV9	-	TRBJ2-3	CASSVGVERGRADTQYF	TGTGCCAGCAGCGTAGGTGTTGAGAGGGGGCGGGCAGATACGCAGTATTTT
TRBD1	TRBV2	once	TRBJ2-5	CASSALTGPQETQYF	TGTGCCAGCAGTGCCTTGACAGGGCCACAAGAGACCCAGTACTTC
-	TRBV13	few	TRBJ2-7	CASSARTATYEQYF	TGTGCCAGCAGCGCTAGGACAGCAACCTACGAGCAGTACTTC
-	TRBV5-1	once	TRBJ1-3	CASSFGHANSGNTIYF	TGCGCCAGCAGCTTTGGACACGCTAACTCTGGAAACACCATATATTTT
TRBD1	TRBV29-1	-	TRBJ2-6	CSALTETGSNLRSGANVLTF	TGCAGCGCACTGACCGAGACAGGGAGTAACCTACGGTCTGGGGCCAACGTCCTGACTTTC